The clone carrying this T cell receptor beta chain has ten or more counts. The target antigen is unknown. The germline CDR1 and CDR2 sequences are MDHEN and SYDVKM. V was trimmed by 5 bases and J by 7 bases, leaving 23 bases between them. The CDR3 has 16 amino acids. This sample stems from a study of early T cells in non-severe SARS-CoV-2 infection. Background on the study: The study sequenced bulk RNA from unsorted whole blood, with chains unpaired. Study-wide results and limits: Database matching using VDJdb favored anti-spike CD8 responses, with private and CD4 specificities left missing.

Molecules of cDNA were individually given unique molecular identifiers that were attached to them. Each CDR3 protein gets one entry after TCRdb re-called the 5' RACE reads with MiXCR. The sample carries 50,000 to 70,000 distinct CDR3 sequences, around 13% recorded once. The source material was whole blood. This TCR was sampled from an adult who was a healthcare worker with PCR-confirmed SARS-CoV-2 infection or an uninfected control (not recorded which). The genes are TRBV28 and TRBJ1-1; D gene ambiguous. Here the CDR3 reads CASSAPIPEEWNEAFF. The CDR3 DNA reads as TGTGCCAGCAGTGCCCCCATCCCGGAGGAATGGAATGAAGCTTTCTTT.